This TCR beta chain comes out of a study of sequential checkpoint blockade in melanoma. TCRdb's table, derived via immunoSEQ multiplex PCR, lists solely in-frame clones and lacks some. Of around 21,000 clones listed, about four fifths are singletons. This sample's treatment: randomized to nivolumab then ipilimumab (arm A) or the reverse (arm B). Live CD3+CD8+ CD19− CD56− cells were sorted from PBMCs. The germline V gene has CDR1 SEHNR and CDR2 FQNEAQ (reference sequence). This CDR3 spans 13 amino acids. With V trimmed by 9 bases and J by 2 bases, 4 bases remained unmatched. The rearrangement joins TRBV7-9 to TRBJ2-7, with 10 bases matching TRBD1. This TCR was sampled from a human donor with melanoma. This specimen consisted of CD8+ T cells sorted from blood (inferred from file names), obtained from a patient given nivolumab and ipilimumab in sequence. DNA of the CDR3: TGTGCCAGTATGACAGGGGGCGCCTACGAGCAGTACTTC. Encoded protein: CASMTGGAYEQYF.